The present TCR beta chain was sequenced within a study of shared clonotypes between healthy human individuals. About the research overall: Donors, aged 18 to 49, were a couple of women and three men. Whole-study findings and limits: Naive subsets tended to show greater estimated richness than memory subsets. Incomplete sequencing of sorted subsets was indicated by rarefaction despite large depth.

V was clipped by 3 bases and J by 0 bases, with 10 bases between them. CDR3 length: 15 amino acids. Germline CDR1 is SGDLS and CDR2 is YYNGEE. Assay used: immunoSEQ multiplex PCR; TCRdb lists only in-frame clones, some missing. The table lists about 1.4 million clones, around 97% of them singletons. HIV-negative, healthy adults without recent acute infections or vaccinations were the donors. This clone was seen only once. Its antigen remains unidentified. The receptor was isolated from a man aged 25 to 45 in good health. Sequenced sample: naive CD4+ T cells sorted from blood. Regarding subset: CD45RA+ positively selected. The chain recombines TRBV9 with TRBJ1-5; the D gene is possibly TRBD1 (5 bases). CDR3 nucleotide sequence: TGTGCCAGCAGCGCTGGGACCTATAGCAATCAGCCCCAGCATTTT. It specifies CASSAGTYSNQPQHF.